This T cell receptor beta chain derives from a study of Graves' ophthalmopathy and Graves' hyperthyroidism. Amplified TCR beta CDR3 regions were obtained using RNA transcripts as template. An opening RT-PCR round employed HTBI primers and preceded a second-round multiplex PCR. TCRdb re-derived calls from the multiplex PCR reads in MiXCR, one entry per CDR3 protein. This sample has some 400,000 distinct CDR3 sequences, with 15% to 20% found just once. Between the trimmed V and J ends, which lost 6 bases and 7 bases, there was a span of 19 bases. The CDR3 has 15 amino acids. Germline values: CDR1 SNHLY, CDR2 FYNNEI. About this clonotype itself: As yet, its antigen is unknown.

Other autoimmune diseases, uncontrolled infections, pregnancy or lactation ruled patients out of participation. The PBMCs had their origin in around 9.1 ml of fresh peripheral blood. Study-wide findings and caveats: Detected in blood as well were most expanded thyroid clonotypes with frequency above 0.001.

This clonotype was sampled from a woman between 18 and 29 years old with Graves' ophthalmopathy. Sequenced: peripheral blood. The chain recombines TRBV2 with TRBJ1-5, with a tentative D call TRBD1 (5 bases). The CDR3 spells CASRVDSGAGQPQHF. CDR3 bases: TGTGCCAGCAGAGTGGACTCCGGGGCTGGGCAGCCCCAGCATTTT.